The text below deals with one T cell receptor beta chain. The data originate from a study of technical replicates of blood from a handful of donors. Clones were read by immunoSEQ multiplex PCR, and TCRdb kept only the in-frame ones, dropping some. There are around 84,000 clones in the sample; 95% to 98% occur only once, and 0.18% lies in the top ten. The CDR3 runs to 15 residues. Per the germline V gene, CDR1 is KGHSH and CDR2 is LQKENI. The V end lost 6 bases, the J end lost 1 base, and 15 bases lay between the germline ends. The chain links TRBV18 to TRBJ1-1; D possibly corresponds to TRBD1 (5 bases). The receptor's source is a human donor in good health. Sequenced input: T cells isolated from PBMCs. The CDR3 bases are TGTGCCAGCTCCCCATCAGGGCTTTCGAACACTGAAGCTTTCTTT. Translated, it gives CASSPSGLSNTEAFF.